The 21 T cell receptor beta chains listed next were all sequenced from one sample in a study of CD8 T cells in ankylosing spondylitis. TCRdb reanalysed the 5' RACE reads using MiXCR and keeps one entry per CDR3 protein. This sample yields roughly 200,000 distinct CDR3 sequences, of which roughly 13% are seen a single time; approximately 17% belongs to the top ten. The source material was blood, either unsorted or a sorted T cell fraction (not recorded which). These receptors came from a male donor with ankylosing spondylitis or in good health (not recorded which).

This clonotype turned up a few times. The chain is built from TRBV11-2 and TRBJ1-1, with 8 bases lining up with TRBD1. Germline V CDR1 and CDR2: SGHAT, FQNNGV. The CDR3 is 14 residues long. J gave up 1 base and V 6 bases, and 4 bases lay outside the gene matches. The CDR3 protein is CASRTTGGNTEAFF. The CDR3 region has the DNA TGTGCCAGCAGGACTACAGGGGGGAACACTGAAGCTTTCTTT.

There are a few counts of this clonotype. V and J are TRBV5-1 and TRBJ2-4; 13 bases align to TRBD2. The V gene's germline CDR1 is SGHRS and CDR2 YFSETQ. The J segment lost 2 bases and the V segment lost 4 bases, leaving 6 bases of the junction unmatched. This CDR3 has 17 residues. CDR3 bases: TGCGCCAGCAGCACTGGGACTAGCGGGGCCCCCAAAAACATTCAGTACTTC. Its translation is CASSTGTSGAPKNIQYF.

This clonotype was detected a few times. The CDR3 DNA reads as TGTGCCTGGAGCCCCCTCTCCGAGGAGCAGTACTTC. It yields the protein CAWSPLSEEQYF. V is TRBV30 and J is TRBJ2-7; D remains ambiguous. The CDR3 is 12 residues long. Deletions cut 3 bases from V and 7 bases from J, with 13 bases between. Germline CDR1 reads GTSNPN; CDR2 reads SVGIG (reference sequence).

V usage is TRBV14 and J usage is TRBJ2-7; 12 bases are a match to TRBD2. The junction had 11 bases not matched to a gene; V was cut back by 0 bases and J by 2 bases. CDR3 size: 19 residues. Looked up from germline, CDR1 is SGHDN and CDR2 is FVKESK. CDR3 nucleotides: TGTGCCAGCAGCCAAGATGTCGCAGGGCTAGCGGGAGGGCCCTACGAGCAGTACTTC. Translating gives CASSQDVAGLAGGPYEQYF.

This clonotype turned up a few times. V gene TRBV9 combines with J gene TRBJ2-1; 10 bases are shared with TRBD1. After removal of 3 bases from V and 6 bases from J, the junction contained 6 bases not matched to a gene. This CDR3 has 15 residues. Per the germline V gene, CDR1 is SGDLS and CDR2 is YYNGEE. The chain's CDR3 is CASSAGTGEGNEQFF. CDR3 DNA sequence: TGTGCCAGCAGCGCCGGGACAGGGGAAGGCAATGAGCAGTTCTTC.

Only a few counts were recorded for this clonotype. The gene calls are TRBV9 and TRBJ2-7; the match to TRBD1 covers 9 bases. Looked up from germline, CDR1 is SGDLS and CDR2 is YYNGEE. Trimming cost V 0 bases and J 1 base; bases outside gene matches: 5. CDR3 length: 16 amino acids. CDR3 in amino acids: CASSVGMTGGSYEQYF. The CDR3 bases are TGTGCCAGCAGCGTAGGCATGACAGGGGGATCCTACGAGCAGTACTTC. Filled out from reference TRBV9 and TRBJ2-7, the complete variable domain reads DSGVTQTPKHLITATGQRVTLRCSPRSGDLSVYWYQQSLDQGLQFLIQYYNGEERAKGNILERFSAQQFPDLHSELNLSSLELGDSALYFCASSVGMTGGSYEQYFGPGTRLTVT.

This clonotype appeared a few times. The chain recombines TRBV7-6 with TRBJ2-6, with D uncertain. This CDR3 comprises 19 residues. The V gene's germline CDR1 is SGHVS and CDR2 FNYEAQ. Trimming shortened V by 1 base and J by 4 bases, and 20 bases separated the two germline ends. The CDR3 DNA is TGTGCCAGCAGCTTAGTAGCTGGGTCAGCTTCCCTGGGGGCCAACGTCCTGACTTTC. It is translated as CASSLVAGSASLGANVLTF.

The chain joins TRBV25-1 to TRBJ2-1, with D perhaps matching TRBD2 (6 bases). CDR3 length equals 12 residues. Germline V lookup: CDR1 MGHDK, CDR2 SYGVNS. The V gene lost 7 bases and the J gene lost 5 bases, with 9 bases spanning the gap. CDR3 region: CASTSGDNEQFF. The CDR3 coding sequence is TGTGCCAGCACTTCGGGGGACAATGAGCAGTTCTTC.

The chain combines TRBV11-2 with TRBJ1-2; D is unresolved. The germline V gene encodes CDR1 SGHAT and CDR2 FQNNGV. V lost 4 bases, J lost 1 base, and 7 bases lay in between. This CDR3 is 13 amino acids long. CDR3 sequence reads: CASSSAVNYGYTF. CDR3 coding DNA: TGTGCCAGCAGCTCGGCGGTTAACTATGGCTACACCTTC.

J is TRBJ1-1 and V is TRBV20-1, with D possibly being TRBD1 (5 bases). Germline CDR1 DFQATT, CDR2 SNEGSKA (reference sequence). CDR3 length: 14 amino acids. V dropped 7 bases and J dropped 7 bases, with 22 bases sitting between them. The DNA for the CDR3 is TGCAGTGTTAGCCCAGGGTTAATTAATGTTGAAGCTTTCTTT. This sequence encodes CSVSPGLINVEAFF.

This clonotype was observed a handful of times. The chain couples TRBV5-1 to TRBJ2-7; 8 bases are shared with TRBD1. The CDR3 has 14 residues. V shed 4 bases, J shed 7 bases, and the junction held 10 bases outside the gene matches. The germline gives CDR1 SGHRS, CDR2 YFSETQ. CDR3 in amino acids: CASSKDRASPEQYF. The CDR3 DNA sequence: TGCGCCAGCAGCAAGGACAGGGCCTCTCCGGAGCAGTACTTC.

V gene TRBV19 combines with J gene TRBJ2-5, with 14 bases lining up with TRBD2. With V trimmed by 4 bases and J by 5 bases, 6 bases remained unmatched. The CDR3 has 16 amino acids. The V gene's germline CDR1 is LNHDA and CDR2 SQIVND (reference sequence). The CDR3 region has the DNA TGTGCCAGTAGTAACTCGGGGACTAGCGGGAGCGAGACCCAGTACTTC. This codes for CASSNSGTSGSETQYF.

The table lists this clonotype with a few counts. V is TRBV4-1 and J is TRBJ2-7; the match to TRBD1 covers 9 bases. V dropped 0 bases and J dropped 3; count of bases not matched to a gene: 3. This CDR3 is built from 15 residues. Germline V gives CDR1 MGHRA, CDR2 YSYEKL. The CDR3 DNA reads TGCGCCAGCAGCCAAGACGGACAGGGGCTCTACGAGCAGTACTTC. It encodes CASSQDGQGLYEQYF.

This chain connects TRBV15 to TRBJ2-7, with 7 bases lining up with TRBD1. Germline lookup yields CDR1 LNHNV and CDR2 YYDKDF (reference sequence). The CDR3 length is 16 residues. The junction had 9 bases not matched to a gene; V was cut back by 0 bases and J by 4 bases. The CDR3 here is CATSRDVFQGVYEQYF. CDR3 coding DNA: TGTGCCACCAGCAGAGATGTGTTCCAGGGGGTGTACGAGCAGTACTTC.

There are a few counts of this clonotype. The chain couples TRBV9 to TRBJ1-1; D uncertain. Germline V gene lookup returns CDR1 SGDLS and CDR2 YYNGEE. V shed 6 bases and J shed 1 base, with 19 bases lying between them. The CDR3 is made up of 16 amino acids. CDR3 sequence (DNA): TGTGCCAGCACCCCCCCCTCTCCGTCGGGGAACACTGAAGCTTTCTTT. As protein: CASTPPSPSGNTEAFF.

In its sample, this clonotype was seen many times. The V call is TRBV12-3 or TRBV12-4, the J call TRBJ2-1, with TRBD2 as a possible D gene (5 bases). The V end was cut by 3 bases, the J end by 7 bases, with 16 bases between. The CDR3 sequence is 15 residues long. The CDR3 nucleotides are TGTGCCAGCAGTTTTAGCGAGGGCCCCGTGAATGAGCAGTTCTTC. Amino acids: CASSFSEGPVNEQFF.

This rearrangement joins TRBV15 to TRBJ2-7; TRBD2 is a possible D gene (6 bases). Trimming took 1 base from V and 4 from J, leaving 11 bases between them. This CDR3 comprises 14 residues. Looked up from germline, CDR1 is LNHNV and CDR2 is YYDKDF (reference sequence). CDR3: CATSRVGTLYEQYF. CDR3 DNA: TGTGCCACCAGCAGAGTCGGGACTTTGTACGAGCAGTACTTC.

The CDR3 loop is CASSLKQGQDWTQYF. The DNA for the CDR3 is TGCGCCAGCAGCTTGAAGCAGGGTCAAGATTGGACCCAGTACTTC. This chain links TRBV5-1 with TRBJ2-5; a possible D gene is TRBD1 (5 bases). Trimming removed 1 base from V and 7 bases from J, with 17 bases in between. CDR3 size: 15 residues. Germline V lookup: CDR1 SGHRS, CDR2 YFSETQ.

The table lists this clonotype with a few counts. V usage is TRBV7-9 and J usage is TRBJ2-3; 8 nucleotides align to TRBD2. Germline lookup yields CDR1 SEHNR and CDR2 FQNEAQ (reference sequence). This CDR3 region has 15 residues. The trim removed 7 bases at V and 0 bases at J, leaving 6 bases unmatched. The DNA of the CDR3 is TGTGCCAGCAAAGGAGCGGGAGTAAGCACAGATACGCAGTATTTT. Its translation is CASKGAGVSTDTQYF.

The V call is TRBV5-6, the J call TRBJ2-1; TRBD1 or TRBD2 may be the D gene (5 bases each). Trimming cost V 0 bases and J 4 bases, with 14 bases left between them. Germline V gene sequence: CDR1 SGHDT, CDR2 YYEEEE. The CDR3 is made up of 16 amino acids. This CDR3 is CASSLAGWGGYNEQFF. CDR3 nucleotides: TGTGCCAGCAGCTTGGCCGGCTGGGGCGGGTACAATGAGCAGTTCTTC.

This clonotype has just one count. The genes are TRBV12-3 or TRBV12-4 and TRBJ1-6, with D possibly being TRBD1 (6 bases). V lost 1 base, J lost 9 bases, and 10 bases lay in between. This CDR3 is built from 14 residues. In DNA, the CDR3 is TGTGCCAGCAGTTTAGGCCCACAGGGTTCACCCCTCCACTTT. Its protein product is CASSLGPQGSPLHF.